The 30 T cell receptor beta chains in this list originate from one sample, sequenced in a study of blood T cell repertoires in COVID-19. Measured with immunoSEQ multiplex PCR; TCRdb has only the in-frame clones, and not every one. The data hold about 180,000 clones, with around 85% observed a single time. Sequences were obtained from peripheral blood. Receptors were obtained from a man aged 45 to 65 with active or convalescent COVID-19.

The chain links TRBV18 to TRBJ2-6; the D is unclear. Trimming stripped 4 bases from V and 0 bases from J, with 19 bases between. The V gene's germline CDR1 is KGHSH and CDR2 LQKENI. CDR3 length equals 19 residues. The CDR3 reads CASSRDTLRMRSGANVLTF. For the CDR3, the DNA is TGTGCCAGCTCACGCGACACCCTCCGAATGCGCTCTGGGGCCAACGTCCTGACTTTC.

CDR3 sequence reads: CASSDSTYEQYF. The CDR3 bases are TGTGCCAGCAGCGACAGCACCTACGAGCAGTACTTC. V gene TRBV2 combines with J gene TRBJ2-7, with D maybe TRBD1 (5 bases). The CDR3 spans 12 residues. Per germline, CDR1 SNHLY and CDR2 FYNNEI. The V end lost 6 bases, the J end lost 2 bases, and 8 bases lay between the germline ends.

The V call is TRBV30, the J call TRBJ1-3; 11 bases map to TRBD1. This CDR3 has 15 residues. The junction had 11 bases not matched to a gene; V was cut back by 3 bases and J by 10 bases. CDR1 and CDR2 from the germline V gene are GTSNPN and SVGIG (reference sequence). The CDR3: CAWRDRRDRGKTIYF. The CDR3 DNA reads TGTGCCTGGAGAGACCGTCGGGACAGGGGGAAGACCATATATTTT. The entire variable domain, with the rest obtained from reference TRBV30 and TRBJ1-3, is as follows: SQTIHQWPATLVQPVGSPLSLECTVEGTSNPNLYWYRQAAGRGLQLLFYSVGIGQISSEVPQNLSASRPQDRQFILSSKKLLLSDSGFYLCAWRDRRDRGKTIYFGEGSWLTVV.

This clone was counted only a few times. V is TRBV30 and J is TRBJ2-2, with D possibly matching TRBD1 (5 bases). Germline V CDR1 and CDR2: GTSNPN, SVGIG (reference sequence). Trimming shortened V by 0 bases and J by 1 base, and 12 bases separated the two germline ends. The CDR3 is 16 amino acids. CDR3 sequence reads: CAWSVIGALNTGELFF. The CDR3 DNA reads as TGTGCCTGGAGTGTAATAGGGGCCCTGAACACCGGGGAGCTGTTTTTT.

The V call is TRBV6-5, the J call TRBJ2-1, with a possible D match to TRBD2 (5 bases). This CDR3 has 12 amino acids. Trimming stripped 7 bases from V and 12 bases from J, with 16 bases between. Germline V gives CDR1 MNHEY, CDR2 SVGAGI. CDR3 sequence reads: CASKSPGLGQFF. CDR3 DNA: TGTGCCAGCAAATCCCCGGGGTTGGGGCAGTTCTTC.

The chain joins TRBV7-9 to TRBJ2-2; 7 bases line up with TRBD1. The junction had 9 bases not matched to a gene; V was cut back by 5 bases and J by 6 bases. The CDR3 contains 15 residues. Germline V CDR1 and CDR2: SEHNR, FQNEAQ (reference sequence). CDR3: CASSQPTGKAGELFF. DNA for the CDR3: TGTGCCAGCAGCCAGCCGACAGGGAAGGCCGGGGAGCTGTTTTTT. Filled out from reference TRBV7-9 and TRBJ2-2, the complete variable domain reads DTGVSQNPRHKITKRGQNVTFRCDPISEHNRLYWYRQTLGQGPEFLTYFQNEAQLEKSRLLSDRFSAERPKGSFSTLEIQRTEQGDSAMYLCASSQPTGKAGELFFGEGSRLTVL.

This chain joins TRBV20-1 and TRBJ1-4; D is unclear. CDR3 length: 10 amino acids. V dropped 6 bases and J dropped 10 bases, with 9 bases sitting between them. Germline V gene sequence: CDR1 DFQATT, CDR2 SNEGSKA (reference sequence). The CDR3 region has the DNA TGCAGTGCCGAGGGTCCAAAACTGTTTTTT. As protein: CSAEGPKLFF.

The chain carries TRBV11-2 and TRBJ1-6, with 9 nucleotides matching TRBD1. V gave up 5 bases and J gave up 10 bases; unmatched junction bases: 18. There are 18 residues in the CDR3. Looked up from germline, CDR1 is SGHAT and CDR2 is FQNNGV. CDR3 nucleotide sequence: TGTGCCAGCAGCATCGGGACAGGGAGGCCTCCTAATCGGTCACCCCTCCACTTT. As protein: CASSIGTGRPPNRSPLHF. The complete variable domain, with remaining parts taken from reference TRBV11-2 and TRBJ1-6, reads EAGVAQSPRYKIIEKRQSVAFWCNPISGHATLYWYQQILGQGPKLLIQFQNNGVVDDSQLPKDRFSAERLKGVDSTLKIQPAKLEDSAVYLCASSIGTGRPPNRSPLHFGNGTRLTVT.

This chain joins TRBV9 and TRBJ2-3; TRBD2 aligns across 8 bases. V trimming: 2 bases; J trimming: 7 bases; junction bases outside the gene matches: 15. The germline CDR1 and CDR2 sequences are SGDLS and YYNGEE. The CDR3 has 17 amino acids. For the CDR3, the DNA is TGTGCCAGCAGCGTCCTCCCGGGGGGCGGGGGGTCAAATACGCAGTATTTT. This gives the protein CASSVLPGGGGSNTQYF.

The chain uses TRBV10-3 and TRBJ2-7; D remains ambiguous. The CDR3 is 13 amino acids. The V end lost 0 bases, the J end lost 0 bases, and 3 bases lay between the germline ends. The germline CDR1 and CDR2 sequences are ENHRY and SYGVKD. CDR3 DNA sequence: TGTGCCATCAGTGAGTCAGCCTCCTACGAGCAGTACTTC. This sequence encodes CAISESASYEQYF.

The rearrangement uses TRBV6-4 and TRBJ1-1; no clear D gene. Germline CDR1 and CDR2: MRHNA and SNTAGT. CDR3 size: 13 residues. V was pared by 5 bases and J by 4 bases, with 11 bases between. Written as DNA, the CDR3 is TGTGCCAGCAGTTTCGAGGAGGGCACTGAAGCTTTCTTT. Protein product: CASSFEEGTEAFF.

This chain uses TRBV20-1 with TRBJ1-2, with TRBD1 matching 7 bases. The CDR3 contains 11 residues. V shed 7 bases and J 6 bases; nucleotides not matched to a gene: 5. CDR1 is DFQATT and CDR2 is SNEGSKA in the germline V gene (reference sequence). For the CDR3, the DNA is TGCAGTGGCCTCGGGACAGATGGCTACACCTTC. Its protein is CSGLGTDGYTF.

This clone was observed a few times. The J gene is TRBJ2-7, the V gene TRBV5-4, with D perhaps matching TRBD1 (5 bases). Trimming removed 0 bases at V and 3 bases at J, with 13 bases between. The CDR3 spans 15 residues. The germline V gene has CDR1 SGHNT and CDR2 YYREEE (reference sequence). The CDR3 nucleotides are TGTGCCAGCAGCTTGGGGGGCCGTCAGGGCTACGAGCAGTACTTC. Amino acids: CASSLGGRQGYEQYF.

V is TRBV6-5 and J is TRBJ1-2, with 8 bases identical to TRBD1. The germline CDR1 and CDR2 sequences are MNHEY and SVGAGI. The CDR3 consists of 13 residues. The V segment lost 6 bases and the J segment 7 bases; nucleotides outside the gene matches: 7. CDR3 protein: CASRTTGEGGYTF. CDR3 nucleotides: TGTGCCAGCAGGACGACAGGGGAGGGTGGCTACACCTTC.

The V and J genes are TRBV4-2 and TRBJ2-7; D is unresolved. The CDR3 covers 11 residues. Trimming stripped 1 base from V and 7 bases from J, with 5 bases between. Per germline, CDR1 LGHNA and CDR2 YNFKEQ. In nucleotides, the CDR3 is TGTGCCAGCAGCCAAGGTCGGGAGCAGTACTTC. Protein: CASSQGREQYF.

The genes are TRBV6-6 and TRBJ2-1; 7 bases agree with TRBD1. This CDR3 has 16 amino acids. Germline V gene lookup returns CDR1 MNHNY and CDR2 SVGAGI (reference sequence). The ends lost 2 bases at V and 4 bases at J; junction bases unmatched: 8. CDR3 in amino acids: CASSYGGTENYNEQFF. CDR3 nucleotide sequence: TGTGCCAGCAGTTACGGTGGGACAGAGAATTACAATGAGCAGTTCTTC.

The chain recombines TRBV6-5 with TRBJ2-7, with unresolved D. V lost 4 bases and J lost 2, with 9 bases in between. This CDR3 has 13 amino acids. Germline assignment: CDR1 MNHEY and CDR2 SVGAGI. CDR3 residues: CASSLRPTYEQYF. The CDR3 DNA reads TGTGCCAGCAGTTTACGTCCTACCTACGAGCAGTACTTC.

This chain links TRBV7-3 with TRBJ2-1; TRBD2 matches 13 bases. V trimming: 5 bases; J trimming: 6 bases; junction bases outside the gene matches: 4. The CDR3 is made up of 15 amino acids. The germline CDR1 and CDR2 sequences are SGHTA and FQGTGA. CDR3: CASSLWTSGGNEQFF. The CDR3 nucleotides read TGTGCCAGCAGCCTCTGGACTAGCGGGGGCAATGAGCAGTTCTTC.

The chain couples TRBV7-3 to TRBJ1-2, with 11 positions matching TRBD1. There are 16 residues in the CDR3. Germline V gives CDR1 SGHTA, CDR2 FQGTGA. Losses at the gene ends were 4 bases for V and 8 bases for J; bases not matched to a gene: 12. The CDR3 DNA reads TGTGCCAGCAGCTCCTCCGGACAGGGGGCCCTCCAGGGCTACACCTTC. Residues: CASSSSGQGALQGYTF.

On this clone itself: Distinct nucleotide sequences in the sample also encode this CDR3. The chain couples TRBV5-1 to TRBJ2-5; possible D gene TRBD2, 5 bases. V was cut by 2 bases and J by 1 base, with 9 bases left in between. The germline V gene encodes CDR1 SGHRS and CDR2 YFSETQ. This CDR3 region has 14 residues. The CDR3 DNA follows: TGCGCCAGCAGCTTTACGAGCGGCCAAGAGACCCAGTACTTC. Translation gives CASSFTSGQETQYF.

The chain is built from TRBV4-1 and TRBJ2-7, with TRBD2 identical over 11 bases. Germline V gene lookup returns CDR1 MGHRA and CDR2 YSYEKL. CDR3 length equals 15 residues. V gave up 4 bases and J gave up 3 bases; unmatched junction bases: 5. The CDR3 here is CASSPSGGILYEQYF. In DNA form, the CDR3 reads TGCGCCAGCAGCCCTAGCGGGGGGATTCTCTACGAGCAGTACTTC.

This CDR3 is CASRIQGVGTEAFF. DNA of the CDR3: TGTGCCAGCAGGATACAGGGTGTTGGTACTGAAGCTTTCTTT. The chain is built from TRBV5-4 and TRBJ1-1; maybe TRBD1 (6 bases). The V gene's germline CDR1 is SGHNT and CDR2 YYREEE (reference sequence). Deletions cut 5 bases from V and 5 bases from J, with 16 bases between. CDR3 size: 14 residues.

The V and J genes are TRBV19 and TRBJ2-1; maybe TRBD1 (6 bases). V dropped 5 bases and J dropped 4 bases, with 15 bases sitting between them. The CDR3 contains 15 residues. Germline V gene sequence: CDR1 LNHDA, CDR2 SQIVND (reference sequence). In DNA form, the CDR3 reads TGTGCCAGTAGTGACCCCGGGACACCTTACAATGAGCAGTTCTTC. Amino acids: CASSDPGTPYNEQFF. The full variable domain, rest sourced from reference TRBV19 and TRBJ2-1, is DGGITQSPKYLFRKEGQNVTLSCEQNLNHDAMYWYRQDPGQGLRLIYYSQIVNDFQKGDIAEGYSVSREKKESFPLTVTSAQKNPTAFYLCASSDPGTPYNEQFFGPGTRLTVL.

The CDR3 here is CASSPEKSGTQYF. CDR3 DNA sequence: TGTGCCAGCAGCCCCGAAAAGTCGGGTACGCAGTATTTT. This chain joins TRBV7-6 and TRBJ2-3; D call uncertain. The germline gives CDR1 SGHVS, CDR2 FNYEAQ. V was cut by 5 bases and J by 8 bases, with 14 bases left in between. This CDR3 contains 13 residues.

The CDR3 loop reads CASNGVGKQPQHF. CDR3 DNA sequence: TGTGCCAGTAACGGGGTTGGGAAACAGCCCCAGCATTTT. This chain connects TRBV19 to TRBJ1-5; D is ambiguous. CDR3 length: 13 residues. From germline, CDR1 is LNHDA and CDR2 SQIVND (reference sequence). V gave up 7 bases and J gave up 7 bases, with 14 bases separating them.

The chain joins TRBV5-1 to TRBJ2-1, with 7 positions matching TRBD2. CDR1 is SGHRS and CDR2 is YFSETQ in the germline V gene. Trimming cost V 4 bases and J 6 bases; bases outside gene matches: 7. The CDR3 is made up of 14 amino acids. The CDR3 bases are TGCGCCAGCAGCCCCCTAGCGGATTCCAATGAGCAGTTCTTC. It translates to CASSPLADSNEQFF.

The chain couples TRBV20-1 to TRBJ1-4; 7 bases are a match to TRBD1. V shed 6 bases and J 5 bases; nucleotides not matched to a gene: 9. Germline V gene sequence: CDR1 DFQATT, CDR2 SNEGSKA (reference sequence). The CDR3 sequence is 14 residues long. The CDR3 DNA is TGCAGTGCGAGTATTGGGACAGCCAATGAAAAACTGTTTTTT. It translates to CSASIGTANEKLFF.

The V gene is TRBV28, the J gene TRBJ1-2, with 8 positions matching TRBD1. This CDR3 is built from 15 residues. V dropped 2 bases and J dropped 0; count of bases not matched to a gene: 2. The germline V gene encodes CDR1 MDHEN and CDR2 SYDVKM. CDR3 residues: CASSLMGQANYGYTF. Written as DNA, the CDR3 is TGTGCCAGCAGTTTAATGGGACAGGCTAACTATGGCTACACCTTC.

This clone was counted once. The chain links TRBV7-2 to TRBJ1-2; TRBD1 agrees at 10 bases. Germline trimming cut 5 bases from V and 5 bases from J; bases unmatched to any gene: 5. The CDR3 spans 14 residues. In germline, CDR1 is SGHTA, CDR2 FQGNSA. This CDR3 reads CASSEDRGSYGYTF. CDR3 nucleotide sequence: TGTGCCAGCAGCGAGGACAGGGGGAGTTATGGCTACACCTTC.

This clone occurred once. This sequence joins TRBV28 and TRBJ1-4; 10 bases match TRBD1. Germline CDR1 MDHEN, CDR2 SYDVKM. The CDR3 runs to 14 residues. V lost 10 bases, J lost 5 bases, and 7 bases stayed unmatched. CDR3 nucleotide sequence: TGTGCCATTAGACTGGGACAGGGGAATGAAAAACTGTTTTTT. Translating it yields CAIRLGQGNEKLFF. Full variable domain (remainder filled in from reference TRBV28 and TRBJ1-4): DVKVTQSSRYLVKRTGEKVFLECVQDMDHENMFWYRQDPGLGLRLIYFSYDVKMKEKGDIPEGYSVSREKKERFSLILESASTNQTSMYLCAIRLGQGNEKLFFGSGTQLSVL.